This T cell receptor beta chain comes out of a study of a mutant IDH1 vaccine in newly diagnosed glioma. Study-wide context: Following radiotherapy alone, or alongside temozolomide cycles, vaccination was started after an interval of 4-6 weeks.

With 6 bases removed from V and 0 bases from J, the gap between germline ends came to 24 bases. There are 19 residues in the CDR3. The germline gives CDR1 KGHSH, CDR2 LQKENI. Turning to this clone: Its antigen is not known.

Study results and limitations: Altogether, roughly 93% of patients exhibited vaccine-induced immune responses. Variations in leading peripheral T cell clonotypes appeared to have no connection with pseudoprogression.

Time point reported: week 11, during vaccination. Topical imiquimod was applied with each vaccine dose, which held 300 ug of mutant IDH1 20-mer peptide. The astrocytomas were IDH1-mutant, ATRX-negative, and WHO grade 3 or 4. Clones were sequenced by immunoSEQ multiplex PCR, and TCRdb holds only the in-frame ones, with some missing. This sample has about 32,000 clones, with just under 80% found just once. The input for sequencing was PBMCs, taken from a glioma patient whose treatment included an IDH1 peptide vaccine. This chain links TRBV18 with TRBJ1-3; D unresolved. This sequence was found in a man between 25 and 39 years old with glioma. CDR3 coding DNA: TGTGCCAGCTCCCCCGTTTTGGATACAGTCATAAGCTCTGGAAACACCATATATTTT. This gives the protein CASSPVLDTVISSGNTIYF.